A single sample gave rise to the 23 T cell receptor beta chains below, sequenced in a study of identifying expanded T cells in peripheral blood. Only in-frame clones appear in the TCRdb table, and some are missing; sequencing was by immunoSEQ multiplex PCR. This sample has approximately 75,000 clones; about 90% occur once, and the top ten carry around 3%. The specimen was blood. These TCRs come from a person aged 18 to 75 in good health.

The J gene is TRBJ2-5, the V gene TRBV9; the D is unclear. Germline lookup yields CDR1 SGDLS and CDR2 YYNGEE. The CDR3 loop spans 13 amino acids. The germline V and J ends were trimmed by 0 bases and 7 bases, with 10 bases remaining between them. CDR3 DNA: TGTGCCAGCAGCGTAGGAAATAGTGGGACCCAGTACTTC. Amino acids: CASSVGNSGTQYF. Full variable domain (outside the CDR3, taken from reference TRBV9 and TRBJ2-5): DSGVTQTPKHLITATGQRVTLRCSPRSGDLSVYWYQQSLDQGLQFLIQYYNGEERAKGNILERFSAQQFPDLHSELNLSSLELGDSALYFCASSVGNSGTQYFGPGTRLLVL.

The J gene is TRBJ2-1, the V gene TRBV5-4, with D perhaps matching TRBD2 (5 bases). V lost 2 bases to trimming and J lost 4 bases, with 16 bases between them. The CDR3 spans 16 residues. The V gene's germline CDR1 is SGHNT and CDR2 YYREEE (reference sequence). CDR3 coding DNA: TGTGCCAGCAGCTTTGGTCCGGACTCAAGTTACAATGAGCAGTTCTTC. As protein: CASSFGPDSSYNEQFF.

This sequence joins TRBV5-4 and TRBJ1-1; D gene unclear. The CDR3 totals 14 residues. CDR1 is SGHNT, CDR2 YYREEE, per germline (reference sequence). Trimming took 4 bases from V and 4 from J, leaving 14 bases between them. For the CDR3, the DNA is TGTGCCAGCAGCGTCTTGGGGAAAGGCACTGAAGCTTTCTTT. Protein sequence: CASSVLGKGTEAFF.

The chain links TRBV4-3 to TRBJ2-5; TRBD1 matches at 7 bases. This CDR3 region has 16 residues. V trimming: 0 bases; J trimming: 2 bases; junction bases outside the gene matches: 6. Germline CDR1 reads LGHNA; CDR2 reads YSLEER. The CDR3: CASSQDLGQPQETQYF. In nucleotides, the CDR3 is TGCGCCAGCAGCCAAGATTTGGGACAGCCACAAGAGACCCAGTACTTC.

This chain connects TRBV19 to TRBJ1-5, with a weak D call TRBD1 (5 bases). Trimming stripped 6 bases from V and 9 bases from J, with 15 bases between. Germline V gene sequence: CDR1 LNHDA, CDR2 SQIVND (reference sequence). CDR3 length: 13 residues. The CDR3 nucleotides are TGTGCCAGTAGGGGACTGGCCCGTTGGCCCCAGCATTTT. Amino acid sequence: CASRGLARWPQHF.

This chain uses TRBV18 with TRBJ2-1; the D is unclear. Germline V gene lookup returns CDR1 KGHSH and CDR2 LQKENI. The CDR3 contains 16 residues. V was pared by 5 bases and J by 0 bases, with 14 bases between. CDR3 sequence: CASSVLDVSSYNEQFF. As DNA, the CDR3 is TGTGCCAGCTCAGTCCTCGATGTTTCCTCCTACAATGAGCAGTTCTTC. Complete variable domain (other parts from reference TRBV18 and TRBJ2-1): NAGVMQNPRHLVRRRGQEARLRCSPMKGHSHVYWYRQLPEEGLKFMVYLQKENIIDESGMPKERFSAEFPKEGPSILRIQQVVRGDSAAYFCASSVLDVSSYNEQFFGPGTRLTVL.

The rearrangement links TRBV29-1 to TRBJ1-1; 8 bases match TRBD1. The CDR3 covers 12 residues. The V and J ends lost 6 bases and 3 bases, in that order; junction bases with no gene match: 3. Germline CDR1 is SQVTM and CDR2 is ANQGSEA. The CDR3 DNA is TGCAGCGTGAACAGGGGGGACACTGAAGCTTTCTTT. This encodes CSVNRGDTEAFF.

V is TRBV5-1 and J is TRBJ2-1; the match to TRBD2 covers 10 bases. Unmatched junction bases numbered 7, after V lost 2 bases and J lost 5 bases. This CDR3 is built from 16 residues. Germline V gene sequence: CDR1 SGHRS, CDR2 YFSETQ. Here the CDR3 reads CASSLDRLAGNNEQFF. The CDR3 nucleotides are TGCGCCAGCAGCTTAGACAGACTAGCGGGCAACAATGAGCAGTTCTTC.

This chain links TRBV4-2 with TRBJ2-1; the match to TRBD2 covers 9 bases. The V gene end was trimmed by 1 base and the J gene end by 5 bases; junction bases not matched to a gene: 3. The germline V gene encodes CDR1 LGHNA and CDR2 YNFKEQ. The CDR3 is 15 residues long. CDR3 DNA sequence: TGTGCCAGCAGCCAAGGGACTAGCGACAACAATGAGCAGTTCTTC. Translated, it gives CASSQGTSDNNEQFF.

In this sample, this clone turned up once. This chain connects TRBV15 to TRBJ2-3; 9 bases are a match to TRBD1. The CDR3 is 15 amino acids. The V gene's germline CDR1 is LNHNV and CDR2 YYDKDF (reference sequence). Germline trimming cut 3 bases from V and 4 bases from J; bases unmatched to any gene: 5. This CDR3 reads CATSRGQGAADTQYF. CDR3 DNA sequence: TGTGCCACCAGCAGGGGACAGGGAGCGGCAGATACGCAGTATTTT. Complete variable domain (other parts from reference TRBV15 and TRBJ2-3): DAMVIQNPRYQVTQFGKPVTLSCSQTLNHNVMYWYQQKSSQAPKLLFHYYDKDFNNEADTPDNFQSRRPNTSFCFLDIRSPGLGDTAMYLCATSRGQGAADTQYFGPGTRLTVL.

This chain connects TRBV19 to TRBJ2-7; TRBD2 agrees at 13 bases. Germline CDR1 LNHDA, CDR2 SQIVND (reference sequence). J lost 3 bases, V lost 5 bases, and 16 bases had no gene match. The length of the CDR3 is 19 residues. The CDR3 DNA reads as TGTGCCAGTAGTCGTGCGGGTGGACTAGCGGGAGTCGCTGGCTACGAGCAGTACTTC. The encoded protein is CASSRAGGLAGVAGYEQYF.

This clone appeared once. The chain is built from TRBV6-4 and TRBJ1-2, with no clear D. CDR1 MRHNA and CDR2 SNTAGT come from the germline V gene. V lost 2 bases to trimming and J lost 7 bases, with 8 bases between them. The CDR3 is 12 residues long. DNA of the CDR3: TGTGCCAGCAGTGACGGGCGTCGTGGCTACACCTTC. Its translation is CASSDGRRGYTF.

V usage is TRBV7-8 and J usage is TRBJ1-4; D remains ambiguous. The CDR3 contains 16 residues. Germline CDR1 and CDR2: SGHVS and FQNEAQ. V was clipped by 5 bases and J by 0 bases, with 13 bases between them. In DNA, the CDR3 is TGTGCCAGCAGCAAATATATAGTTGCAACTAATGAAAAACTGTTTTTT. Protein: CASSKYIVATNEKLFF.

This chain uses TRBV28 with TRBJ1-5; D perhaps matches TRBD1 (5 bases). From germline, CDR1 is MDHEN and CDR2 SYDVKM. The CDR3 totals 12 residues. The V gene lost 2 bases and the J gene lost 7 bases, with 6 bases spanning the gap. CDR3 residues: CASSLRGQPQHF. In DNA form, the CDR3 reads TGTGCCAGCAGTTTACGGGGCCAGCCCCAGCATTTT. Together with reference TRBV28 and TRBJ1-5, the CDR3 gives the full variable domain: DVKVTQSSRYLVKRTGEKVFLECVQDMDHENMFWYRQDPGLGLRLIYFSYDVKMKEKGDIPEGYSVSREKKERFSLILESASTNQTSMYLCASSLRGQPQHFGDGTRLSIL.

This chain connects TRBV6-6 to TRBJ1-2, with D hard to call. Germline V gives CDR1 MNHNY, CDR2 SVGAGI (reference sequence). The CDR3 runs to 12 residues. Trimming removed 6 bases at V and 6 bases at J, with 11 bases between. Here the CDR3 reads CASRWTVDGYTF. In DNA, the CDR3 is TGTGCCAGCAGGTGGACGGTAGATGGCTACACCTTC.

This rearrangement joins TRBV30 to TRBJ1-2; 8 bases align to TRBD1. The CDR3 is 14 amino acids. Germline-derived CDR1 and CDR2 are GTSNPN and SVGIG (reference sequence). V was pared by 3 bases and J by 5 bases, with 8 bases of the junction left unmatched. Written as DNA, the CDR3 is TGTGCCTGGAGGTCGACAGGGGACGGATATGGCTACACCTTC. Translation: CAWRSTGDGYGYTF. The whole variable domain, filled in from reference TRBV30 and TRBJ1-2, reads SQTIHQWPATLVQPVGSPLSLECTVEGTSNPNLYWYRQAAGRGLQLLFYSVGIGQISSEVPQNLSASRPQDRQFILSSKKLLLSDSGFYLCAWRSTGDGYGYTFGSGTRLTVV.

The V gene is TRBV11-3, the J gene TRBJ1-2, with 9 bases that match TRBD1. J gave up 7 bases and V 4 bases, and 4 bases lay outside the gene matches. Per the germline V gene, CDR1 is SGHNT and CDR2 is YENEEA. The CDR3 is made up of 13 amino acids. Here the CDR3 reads CASSSTGGSGYTF. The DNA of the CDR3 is TGTGCCAGCAGCTCGACAGGGGGAAGTGGCTACACCTTC.

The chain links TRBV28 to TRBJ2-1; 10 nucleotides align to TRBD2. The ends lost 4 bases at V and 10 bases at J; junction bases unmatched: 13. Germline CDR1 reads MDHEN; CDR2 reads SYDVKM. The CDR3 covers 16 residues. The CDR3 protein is CASSSPGTSASGEQFF. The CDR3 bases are TGTGCCAGCAGTTCGCCCGGGACTAGCGCCTCGGGGGAGCAGTTCTTC.

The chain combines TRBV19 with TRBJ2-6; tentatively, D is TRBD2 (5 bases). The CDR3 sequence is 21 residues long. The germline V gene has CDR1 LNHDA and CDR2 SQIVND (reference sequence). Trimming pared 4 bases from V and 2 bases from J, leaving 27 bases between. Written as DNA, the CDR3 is TGTGCCAGTAGTAGCCTTCCTTTCGGTTACCCGAGGGTCACTGGGGCCAACGTCCTGACTTTC. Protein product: CASSSLPFGYPRVTGANVLTF.

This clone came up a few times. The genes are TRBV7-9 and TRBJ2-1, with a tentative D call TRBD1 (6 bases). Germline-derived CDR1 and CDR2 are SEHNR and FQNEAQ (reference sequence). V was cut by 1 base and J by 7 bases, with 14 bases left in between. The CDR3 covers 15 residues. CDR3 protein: CASSLGSRGTNEQFF. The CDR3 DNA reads TGTGCCAGCAGCTTAGGGTCCAGGGGTACAAATGAGCAGTTCTTC.

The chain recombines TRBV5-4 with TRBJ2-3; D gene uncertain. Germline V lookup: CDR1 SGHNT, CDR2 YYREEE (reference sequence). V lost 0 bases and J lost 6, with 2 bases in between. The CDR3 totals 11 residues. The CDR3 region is CASSLEDTQYF. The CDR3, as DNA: TGTGCCAGCAGCTTGGAGGATACGCAGTATTTT.

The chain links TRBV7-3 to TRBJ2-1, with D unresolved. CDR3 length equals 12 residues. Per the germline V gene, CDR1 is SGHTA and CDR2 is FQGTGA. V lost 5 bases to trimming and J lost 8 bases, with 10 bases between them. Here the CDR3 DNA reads TGTGCCAGCAGCCTCCCTCCGGATGAGCAGTTCTTC. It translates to CASSLPPDEQFF.

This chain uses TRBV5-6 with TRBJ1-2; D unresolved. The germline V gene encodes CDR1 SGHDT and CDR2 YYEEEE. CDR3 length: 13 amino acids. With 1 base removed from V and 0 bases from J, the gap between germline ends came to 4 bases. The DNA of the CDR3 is TGTGCCAGCAGCTTGTGGGCTAACTATGGCTACACCTTC. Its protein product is CASSLWANYGYTF.